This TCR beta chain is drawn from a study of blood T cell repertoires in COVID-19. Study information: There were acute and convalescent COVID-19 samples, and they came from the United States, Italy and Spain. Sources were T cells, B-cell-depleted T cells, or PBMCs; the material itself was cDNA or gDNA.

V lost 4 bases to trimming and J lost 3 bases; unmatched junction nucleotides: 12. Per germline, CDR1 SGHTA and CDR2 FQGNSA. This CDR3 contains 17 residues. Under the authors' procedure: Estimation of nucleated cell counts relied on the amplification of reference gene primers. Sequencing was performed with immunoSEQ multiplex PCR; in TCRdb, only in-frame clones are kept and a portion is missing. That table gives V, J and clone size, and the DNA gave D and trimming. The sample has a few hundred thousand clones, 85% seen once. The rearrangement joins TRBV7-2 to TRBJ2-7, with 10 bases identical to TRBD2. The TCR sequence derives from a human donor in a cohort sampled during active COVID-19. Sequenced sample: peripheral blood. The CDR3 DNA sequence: TGTGCCAGCAGCTCAGCGAGTTATCTAGCGGGGGACTACGAGCAGTACTTC. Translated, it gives CASSSASYLAGDYEQYF.